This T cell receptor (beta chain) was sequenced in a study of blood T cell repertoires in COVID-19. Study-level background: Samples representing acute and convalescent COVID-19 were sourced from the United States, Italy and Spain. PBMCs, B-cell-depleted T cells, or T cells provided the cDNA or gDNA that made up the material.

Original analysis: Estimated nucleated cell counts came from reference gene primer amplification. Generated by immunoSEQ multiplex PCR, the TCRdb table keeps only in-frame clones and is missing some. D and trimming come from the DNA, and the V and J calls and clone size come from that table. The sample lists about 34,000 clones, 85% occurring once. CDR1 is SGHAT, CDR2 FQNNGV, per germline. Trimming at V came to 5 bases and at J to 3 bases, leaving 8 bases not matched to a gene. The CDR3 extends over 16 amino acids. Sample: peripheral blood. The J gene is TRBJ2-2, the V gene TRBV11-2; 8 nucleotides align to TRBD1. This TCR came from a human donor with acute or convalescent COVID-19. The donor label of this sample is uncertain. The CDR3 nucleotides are TGTGCCAGCAGCAGACAGGGGTCCTATGACACCGGGGAGCTGTTTTTT. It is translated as CASSRQGSYDTGELFF.